The T cell receptor (beta chain) under discussion was sequenced for a study of blood T cell repertoires in COVID-19. Turning to the study itself: Nucleic acid was either cDNA or gDNA, and it came from T cells, B-cell-depleted T cells, or PBMCs.

The CDR3 sequence is 14 residues long. V lost 1 base and J 6 bases, leaving 10 bases between the germline ends. Germline V gene data show CDR1 as SGHDN and CDR2 as FVKESK. In the original analysis: Amplifying reference gene primers gave estimates of nucleated cell counts. Data came from immunoSEQ multiplex PCR; TCRdb stores just in-frame clones and leaves some out. The DNA was the basis for D and trimming; V, J and clone size are from that table. The table includes some 320,000 clones, less than 85% detected once. The TCR was taken from a young woman who had been exposed to COVID-19. J is TRBJ2-1 and V is TRBV14; D is possibly TRBD2 (5 bases). Material: PBMCs or T cells enriched from blood (not recorded which). CDR3 coding DNA: TGTGCCAGCAGCCAAGTCGGGGTGGGCAATGAGCAGTTCTTC. It specifies CASSQVGVGNEQFF.